The rows below give T cell receptor beta chains drawn from one sample of a study of CD8 T cells in Susac syndrome. TCRdb re-called the immunoSEQ multiplex PCR reads with MiXCR, one entry per CDR3 protein. This table holds 150,000 to 190,000 distinct CDR3 sequences, nearly 97% found once. Source material: CD8+ T cells from PBMCs. The receptors shown here come from a human donor with multiple sclerosis. Both conserved end residues are part of each CDR3. Fields, in order: CDR3 length, V gene, clone size, D gene, J gene, CDR3 DNA, CDR3 protein. D genes are given only for firm matches. Only part of the rows carry a size: once, few, many, or a class if the clone is expanded.

length: 14
V: TRBV27
size: -
D: TRBD1
J: TRBJ2-7
DNA: TGTGCCAGCAGTGCCGGGACAGGGGTACGCGAGCAGTACTTC
CDR3: CASSAGTGVREQYF

length: 15
V: TRBV14
size: -
D: TRBD1
J: TRBJ2-1
DNA: TGTGCCAGCAGCCCCCGGGACAGCAACTACAATGAGCAGTTCTTC
CDR3: CASSPRDSNYNEQFF

length: 14
V: TRBV20-1
size: -
D: TRBD1
J: TRBJ2-1
DNA: TGCAGTGCTAGAGGAGTCCGGACAGGGCTTGAGCAGTTCTTC
CDR3: CSARGVRTGLEQFF

length: 15
V: TRBV7-9
size: -
D: -
J: TRBJ1-5
DNA: TGTGCCAGCAGCTTATCAAGCAGTAGCAATCAGCCCCAGCATTTT
CDR3: CASSLSSSSNQPQHF

length: 17
V: TRBV15
size: -
D: TRBD1
J: TRBJ2-5
DNA: TGTGCCACCAGAGGGGCCCGGGACAGGGGGCCTCGGGAGACCCAGTACTTC
CDR3: CATRGARDRGPRETQYF

length: 16
V: TRBV20-1
size: -
D: -
J: TRBJ2-7
DNA: TGCAGTGCAGTAGAGCGAGGAGGGGTGAATAGGTACGAGCAGTACTTC
CDR3: CSAVERGGVNRYEQYF

length: 16
V: TRBV24-1
size: -
D: TRBD1
J: TRBJ2-1
DNA: TGTGCCACCAGTGATTTGCGGGGACAGGGTTACAATGAGCAGTTCTTC
CDR3: CATSDLRGQGYNEQFF

length: 15
V: TRBV12-3/TRBV12-4
size: -
D: -
J: TRBJ1-2
DNA: TGTGCCAGCAGTTCCGACAGTTTGGAAAACTATGGCTACACCTTC
CDR3: CASSSDSLENYGYTF

length: 11
V: TRBV29-1
size: once
D: -
J: TRBJ2-2
DNA: TGCAGCGTTGACCTGACCGGGGAGCTGTTTTTT
CDR3: CSVDLTGELFF

length: 13
V: TRBV19
size: -
D: -
J: TRBJ2-3
DNA: TGTGCCAGTAGTACCAGCTCCACAGATACGCAGTATTTT
CDR3: CASSTSSTDTQYF

length: 13
V: TRBV29-1
size: -
D: -
J: TRBJ2-7
DNA: TGCAGCGTTGAAAAGGGCAGCTCCTACGAGCAGTACTTC
CDR3: CSVEKGSSYEQYF

length: 21
V: TRBV11-2
size: -
D: -
J: TRBJ1-6
DNA: TGTGCCAGCAGCTTAGATCGAGCGCGGCAGGGGCTGGTATCCTATAATTCACCCCTCCACTTT
CDR3: CASSLDRARQGLVSYNSPLHF

length: 12
V: TRBV5-1
size: -
D: -
J: TRBJ1-1
DNA: TGCGCCAGCAGCTGGTCGGGGTCTGAAGCTTTCTTT
CDR3: CASSWSGSEAFF

length: 12
V: TRBV12-3/TRBV12-4
size: -
D: -
J: TRBJ2-5
DNA: TGTGCCAGCAGAACGGATTTAGAGACCCAGTACTTC
CDR3: CASRTDLETQYF

length: 15
V: TRBV29-1
size: -
D: TRBD1
J: TRBJ1-3
DNA: TGCAGCATGTCCGGGACAGGTCCTGTTGGGAACACCATATATTTT
CDR3: CSMSGTGPVGNTIYF

length: 14
V: TRBV19
size: once
D: -
J: TRBJ2-1
DNA: TGTGCCAGTAGTATAGCGGGGAGCTACAATGAGCAGTTCTTC
CDR3: CASSIAGSYNEQFF

length: 16
V: TRBV20-1
size: -
D: TRBD2
J: TRBJ2-5
DNA: TGCAGTGCTAGAGCCCCAGCGGGGGACTTCCAAGAGACCCAGTACTTC
CDR3: CSARAPAGDFQETQYF

length: 14
V: TRBV30
size: -
D: -
J: TRBJ1-1
DNA: TGTGCCTGGAATAGCGCAGGGTTGAACACTGAAGCTTTCTTT
CDR3: CAWNSAGLNTEAFF

length: 15
V: TRBV13
size: -
D: -
J: TRBJ2-7
DNA: TGTGCCAGCAGCGCGACCGGGACAACCCGCTACGAGCAGTACTTC
CDR3: CASSATGTTRYEQYF

length: 15
V: TRBV20-1
size: -
D: TRBD2
J: TRBJ2-1
DNA: TGCAGTGCTACCTTAGCGGGGGGTTCCTACAATGAGCAGTTCTTC
CDR3: CSATLAGGSYNEQFF

length: 17
V: TRBV12-5
size: -
D: TRBD1
J: TRBJ2-1
DNA: TGTGCTAGTGGTTTGGCCTGGACAGGGGTTGCCTACAATGAGCAGTTCTTC
CDR3: CASGLAWTGVAYNEQFF

length: 16
V: TRBV19
size: -
D: TRBD2
J: TRBJ2-1
DNA: TGTGCCAGCTCCGAAATGGGACTAGCGGGGGATGGTGAGCAGTTCTTC
CDR3: CASSEMGLAGDGEQFF

length: 12
V: TRBV30
size: -
D: -
J: TRBJ2-5
DNA: TGTGCCCTTGCGGGGCGCGCAGAGACCCAGTACTTC
CDR3: CALAGRAETQYF

length: 14
V: TRBV7-6
size: -
D: -
J: TRBJ2-3
DNA: TGTGCCAGCAGCCTATCAAACCTTGTCGATACGCAGTATTTT
CDR3: CASSLSNLVDTQYF

length: 13
V: TRBV6-2/TRBV6-3
size: -
D: -
J: TRBJ2-2
DNA: TGTGCCAGCAGGTCCGGATACACCGGGGAGCTGTTTTTT
CDR3: CASRSGYTGELFF

length: 15
V: TRBV2
size: -
D: TRBD1
J: TRBJ2-1
DNA: TGTGCCAGCAGTGGGGGGACAGGGTACTACAATGAGCAGTTCTTC
CDR3: CASSGGTGYYNEQFF

length: 15
V: TRBV19
size: -
D: TRBD1
J: TRBJ1-5
DNA: TGTGCCAGTTCCTCGACAGGGGAAGGGAATCAGCCCCAGCATTTT
CDR3: CASSSTGEGNQPQHF

length: 14
V: TRBV9
size: -
D: -
J: TRBJ1-1
DNA: TGTGCCAGCAGCGAGGGAGGGATGAACACTGAAGCTTTCTTT
CDR3: CASSEGGMNTEAFF

length: 13
V: TRBV12-3/TRBV12-4
size: -
D: -
J: TRBJ2-3
DNA: TGTGCCAGCCTTCCTAGCGCGGCAGATACGCAGTATTTT
CDR3: CASLPSAADTQYF

length: 13
V: TRBV3-1
size: -
D: -
J: TRBJ2-7
DNA: TGTGCCAGCAGTCTCGGAGGGCATTACGAGCAGTACTTC
CDR3: CASSLGGHYEQYF

length: 18
V: TRBV15
size: -
D: TRBD1
J: TRBJ2-2
DNA: TGTGCCACCAGCGGGCTCGGACAGGGGATCGTAGGCACCGGGGAGCTGTTTTTT
CDR3: CATSGLGQGIVGTGELFF

length: 15
V: TRBV27
size: -
D: -
J: TRBJ2-1
DNA: TGTGCCAGCATTAAAGGGCCAGACTGGGAGAATGAGCAGTTCTTC
CDR3: CASIKGPDWENEQFF

length: 11
V: TRBV20-1
size: -
D: -
J: TRBJ1-2
DNA: TGCAGTGCTAGAGTGTACTATGGCTACACCTTC
CDR3: CSARVYYGYTF

length: 14
V: TRBV12-3/TRBV12-4
size: -
D: TRBD2
J: TRBJ2-5
DNA: TGTGCCAGCAGTCAGGGACTAGCGGAAGAGACCCAGTACTTC
CDR3: CASSQGLAEETQYF

length: 15
V: TRBV29-1
size: once
D: -
J: TRBJ2-7
DNA: TGCAGCGTTGACCTCCTTCACACAGGGAGTGTTGAGCAGTACTTC
CDR3: CSVDLLHTGSVEQYF

length: 16
V: TRBV24-1
size: -
D: TRBD1
J: TRBJ2-7
DNA: TGTGCCACCAGTGAACTTGACAGGGTTCGTCCCTACGAGCAGTACTTC
CDR3: CATSELDRVRPYEQYF

length: 16
V: TRBV20-1
size: -
D: -
J: TRBJ2-7
DNA: TGCAGTGCTAGTGGGCCCCTCGGGGTGGGCTCCTACGAGCAGTACTTC
CDR3: CSASGPLGVGSYEQYF

length: 13
V: TRBV29-1
size: -
D: TRBD1
J: TRBJ2-2
DNA: TGCAGCGTTGGGACAGGGGGCACCGGGGAGCTGTTTTTT
CDR3: CSVGTGGTGELFF

length: 16
V: TRBV7-6
size: -
D: TRBD2
J: TRBJ2-7
DNA: TGTGCCAGCAGCTCGCGACTAGCGGGGGGCCCGAGAGAGCAGTACTTC
CDR3: CASSSRLAGGPREQYF

length: 16
V: TRBV11-1
size: -
D: -
J: TRBJ2-7
DNA: TGTGCCAGCAGCCTGAATGGGCTGTCGCTTCTCTACGAGCAGTACTTC
CDR3: CASSLNGLSLLYEQYF

length: 13
V: TRBV5-1
size: -
D: -
J: TRBJ2-7
DNA: TGCGCCAGCAGCTTGGCGTCAAACTACGAGCAGTACTTC
CDR3: CASSLASNYEQYF

length: 12
V: TRBV12-3/TRBV12-4
size: -
D: -
J: TRBJ1-2
DNA: TGTGCCAGCAGTCCCTCGGGGGAGGGCTACACCTTC
CDR3: CASSPSGEGYTF

length: 23
V: TRBV6-1
size: -
D: TRBD1
J: TRBJ2-6
DNA: TGTGCCAGCAGTGATTTAAGGGGGGACAGGGACGCCCTCGCTCGTTCTGGGGCCAACGTCCTGACTTTC
CDR3: CASSDLRGDRDALARSGANVLTF

length: 16
V: TRBV29-1
size: -
D: -
J: TRBJ2-7
DNA: TGCAGCGTTGAGAAGGACAGAGCTCCTTGGGGCTACGAGCAGTACTTC
CDR3: CSVEKDRAPWGYEQYF

length: 16
V: TRBV20-1
size: -
D: TRBD2
J: TRBJ2-1
DNA: TGCAGTGCTAGAGATTCCCGGGCGGGGGGCTTGAATGAGCAGTTCTTC
CDR3: CSARDSRAGGLNEQFF

length: 10
V: TRBV29-1
size: -
D: -
J: TRBJ2-1
DNA: TGCAGCGCTCAAACAAATGAGCAGTTCTTC
CDR3: CSAQTNEQFF

length: 16
V: TRBV9
size: -
D: -
J: TRBJ1-2
DNA: TGTGCCAGCAGCGTCGCGACCGGCGGTCTTTGGCCCGGCTACACCTTC
CDR3: CASSVATGGLWPGYTF

length: 16
V: TRBV18
size: -
D: -
J: TRBJ1-6
DNA: TGTGCCAGCTCACCACCGAAGGCGCCCGGAGGTTCACCCCTCCACTTT
CDR3: CASSPPKAPGGSPLHF

length: 15
V: TRBV27
size: -
D: -
J: TRBJ2-7
DNA: TGTGCCAGCAGTACCCGAGAGGGGGGGACCTACGAGCAGTACTTC
CDR3: CASSTREGGTYEQYF

length: 16
V: TRBV9
size: -
D: TRBD1
J: TRBJ1-2
DNA: TGTGCCAGCAGCCCGGGGGGGGACAGGGCCCCCTATGGCTACACCTTC
CDR3: CASSPGGDRAPYGYTF

length: 18
V: TRBV27
size: -
D: TRBD2
J: TRBJ2-3
DNA: TGTGCCAGCAGTTACTTCGGACTAGCGGGGGGCACGCCAGATACGCAGTATTTT
CDR3: CASSYFGLAGGTPDTQYF

length: 13
V: TRBV14
size: -
D: -
J: TRBJ1-2
DNA: TGTGCCAGCAGCCACACAGGATACTATGGCTACACCTTC
CDR3: CASSHTGYYGYTF

length: 15
V: TRBV27
size: -
D: -
J: TRBJ2-1
DNA: TGTGCCAGCAGTTTATCCTCGAGCTCCTACAATGAGCAGTTCTTC
CDR3: CASSLSSSSYNEQFF

length: 14
V: TRBV14
size: -
D: -
J: TRBJ2-3
DNA: TGTGCCAGCAGCCAAGACCCGAACACAGATACGCAGTATTTT
CDR3: CASSQDPNTDTQYF

length: 15
V: TRBV27
size: -
D: TRBD1
J: TRBJ2-1
DNA: TGTGCCAGCAGTTCGACGGGACAGGGTTGGGATGAGCAGTTCTTC
CDR3: CASSSTGQGWDEQFF

length: 15
V: TRBV15
size: -
D: TRBD2
J: TRBJ2-1
DNA: TGTGCCACCAGCAGCAGGACTAGCGGATACAATGAGCAGTTCTTC
CDR3: CATSSRTSGYNEQFF

length: 14
V: TRBV5-1
size: -
D: -
J: TRBJ2-5
DNA: TGCGCCAGCAGCTTGGAGGCAGAACAAGAGACCCAGTACTTC
CDR3: CASSLEAEQETQYF

length: 14
V: TRBV30
size: -
D: TRBD1
J: TRBJ1-2
DNA: TGTGCCTGGAGTGTATATGGGACAGGGTCTGGCTACACCTTC
CDR3: CAWSVYGTGSGYTF

length: 14
V: TRBV27
size: -
D: TRBD2
J: TRBJ2-1
DNA: TGTGCCAGCAGTTTCGGGACTAGTCTGAATGAGCAGTTCTTC
CDR3: CASSFGTSLNEQFF